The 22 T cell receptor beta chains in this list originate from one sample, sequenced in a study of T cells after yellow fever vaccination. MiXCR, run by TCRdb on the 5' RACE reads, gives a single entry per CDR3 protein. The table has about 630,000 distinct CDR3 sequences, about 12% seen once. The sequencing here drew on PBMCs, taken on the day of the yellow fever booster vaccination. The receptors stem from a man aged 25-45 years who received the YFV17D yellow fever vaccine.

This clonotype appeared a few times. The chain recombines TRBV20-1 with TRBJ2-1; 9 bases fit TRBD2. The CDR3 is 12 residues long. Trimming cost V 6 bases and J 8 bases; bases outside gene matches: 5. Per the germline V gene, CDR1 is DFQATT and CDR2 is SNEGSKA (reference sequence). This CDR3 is CSAMGLAYEQFF. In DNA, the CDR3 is TGCAGTGCGATGGGACTAGCCTATGAGCAGTTCTTC.

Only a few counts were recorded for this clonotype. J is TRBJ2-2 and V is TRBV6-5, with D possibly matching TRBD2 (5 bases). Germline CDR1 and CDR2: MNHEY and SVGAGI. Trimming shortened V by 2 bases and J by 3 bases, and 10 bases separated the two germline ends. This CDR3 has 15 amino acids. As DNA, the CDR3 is TGTGCCAGCAGTTACCCGCTTAGCGACACCGGGGAGCTGTTTTTT. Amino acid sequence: CASSYPLSDTGELFF.

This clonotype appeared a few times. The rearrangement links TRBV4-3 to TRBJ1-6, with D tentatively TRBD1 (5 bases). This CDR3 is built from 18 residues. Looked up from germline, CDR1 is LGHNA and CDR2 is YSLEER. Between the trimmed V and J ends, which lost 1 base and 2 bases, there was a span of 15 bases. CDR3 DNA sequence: TGCGCCAGCAGCCAAGCATGGGGGAGTCAGGCCTATAATTCACCCCTCCACTTT. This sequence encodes CASSQAWGSQAYNSPLHF.

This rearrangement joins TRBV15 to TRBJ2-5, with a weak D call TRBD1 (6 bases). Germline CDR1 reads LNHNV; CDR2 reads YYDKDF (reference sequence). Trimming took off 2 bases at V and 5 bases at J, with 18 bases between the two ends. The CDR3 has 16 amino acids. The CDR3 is CATSRRTALLPETQYF. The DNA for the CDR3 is TGTGCCACCAGCAGACGGACAGCCCTCCTCCCGGAGACCCAGTACTTC.

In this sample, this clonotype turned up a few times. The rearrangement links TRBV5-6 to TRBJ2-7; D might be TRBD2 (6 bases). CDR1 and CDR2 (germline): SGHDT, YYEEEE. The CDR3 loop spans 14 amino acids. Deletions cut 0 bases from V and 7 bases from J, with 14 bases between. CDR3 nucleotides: TGTGCCAGCAGCTTGGACCCGGAGGGTCGAGAGCAGTACTTC. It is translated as CASSLDPEGREQYF.

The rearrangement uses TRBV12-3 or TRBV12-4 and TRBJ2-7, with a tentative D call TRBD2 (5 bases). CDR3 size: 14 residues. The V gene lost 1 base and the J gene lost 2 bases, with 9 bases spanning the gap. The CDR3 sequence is CASSLGSGTYEQYF. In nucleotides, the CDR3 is TGTGCCAGCAGTTTAGGGAGCGGAACCTACGAGCAGTACTTC.

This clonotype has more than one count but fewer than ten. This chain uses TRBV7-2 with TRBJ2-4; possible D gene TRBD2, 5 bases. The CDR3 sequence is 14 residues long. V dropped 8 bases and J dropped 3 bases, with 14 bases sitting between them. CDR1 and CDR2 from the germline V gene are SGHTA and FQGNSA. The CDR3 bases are TGTGCCAGCGTGGCTGGCGGACTCAAAAACATTCAGTACTTC. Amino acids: CASVAGGLKNIQYF.

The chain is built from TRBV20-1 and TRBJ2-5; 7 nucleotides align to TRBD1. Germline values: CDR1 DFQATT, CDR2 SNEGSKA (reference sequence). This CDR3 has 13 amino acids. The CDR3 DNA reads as TGCAGCAACCACCAGACAGGGCCAGAGACCCAGTACTTC. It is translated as CSNHQTGPETQYF.

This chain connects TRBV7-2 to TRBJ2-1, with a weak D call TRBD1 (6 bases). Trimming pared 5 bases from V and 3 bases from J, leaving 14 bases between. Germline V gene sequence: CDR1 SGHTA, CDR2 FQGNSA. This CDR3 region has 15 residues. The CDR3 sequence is CASSASEGVYNEQFF. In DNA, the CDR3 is TGTGCCAGCAGCGCCTCCGAGGGGGTCTACAATGAGCAGTTCTTC.

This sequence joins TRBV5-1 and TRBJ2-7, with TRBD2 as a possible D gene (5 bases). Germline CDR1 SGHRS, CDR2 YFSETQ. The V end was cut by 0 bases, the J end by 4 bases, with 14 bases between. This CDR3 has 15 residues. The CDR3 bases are TGCGCCAGCAGCTTGGTTCCCGGGAAGGATTACGAGCAGTACTTC. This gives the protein CASSLVPGKDYEQYF.

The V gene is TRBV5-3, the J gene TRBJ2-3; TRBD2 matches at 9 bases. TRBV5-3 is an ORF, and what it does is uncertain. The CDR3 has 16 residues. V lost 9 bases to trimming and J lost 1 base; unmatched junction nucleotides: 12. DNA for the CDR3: TGTGCCATGAGCCCTGGAGGCGGGGGGGGCACAGATACGCAGTATTTT. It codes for CAMSPGGGGGTDTQYF.

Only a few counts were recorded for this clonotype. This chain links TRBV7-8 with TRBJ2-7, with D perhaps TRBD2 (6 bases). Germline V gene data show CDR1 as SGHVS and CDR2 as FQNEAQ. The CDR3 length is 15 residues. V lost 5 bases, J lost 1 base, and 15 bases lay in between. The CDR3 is CASSLLGAGSYEQYF. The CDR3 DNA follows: TGTGCCAGCAGCCTATTAGGAGCGGGTTCCTACGAGCAGTACTTC.

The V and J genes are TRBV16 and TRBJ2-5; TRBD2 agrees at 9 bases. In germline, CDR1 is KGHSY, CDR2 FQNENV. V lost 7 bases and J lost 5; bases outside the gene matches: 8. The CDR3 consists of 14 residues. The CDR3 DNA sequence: TGTGCCAGCAATTCCGGGACTAGCAGTGAGACCCAGTACTTC. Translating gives CASNSGTSSETQYF.

The CDR3 DNA reads TGTGCCATCAGTGAGTCAGGGGGGACAGTTATAACCTACGAGCAGTACTTC. This codes for CAISESGGTVITYEQYF. The chain combines TRBV10-3 with TRBJ2-7; possible D gene TRBD1, 7 bases. From germline, CDR1 is ENHRY and CDR2 SYGVKD. V shed 0 bases and J shed 2 bases, with 17 bases lying between them. This CDR3 region has 17 residues.

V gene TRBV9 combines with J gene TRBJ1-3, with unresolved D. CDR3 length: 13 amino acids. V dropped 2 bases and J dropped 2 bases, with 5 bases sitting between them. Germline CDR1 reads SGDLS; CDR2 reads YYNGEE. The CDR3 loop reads CASSVYPGNTIYF. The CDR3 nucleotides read TGTGCCAGCAGCGTTTATCCTGGAAACACCATATATTTT.

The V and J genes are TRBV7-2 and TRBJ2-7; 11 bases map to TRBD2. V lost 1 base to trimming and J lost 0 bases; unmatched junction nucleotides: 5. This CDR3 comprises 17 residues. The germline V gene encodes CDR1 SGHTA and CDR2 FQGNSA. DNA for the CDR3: TGTGCCAGCAGCTTAGGGACTAGCGGGTCCTACTCCTACGAGCAGTACTTC. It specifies CASSLGTSGSYSYEQYF. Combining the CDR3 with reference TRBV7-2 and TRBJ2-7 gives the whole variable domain GAGVSQSPSNKVTEKGKDVELRCDPISGHTALYWYRQSLGQGLEFLIYFQGNSAPDKSGLPSDRFSAERTGGSVSTLTIQRTQQEDSAVYLCASSLGTSGSYSYEQYFGPGTRLTVT.

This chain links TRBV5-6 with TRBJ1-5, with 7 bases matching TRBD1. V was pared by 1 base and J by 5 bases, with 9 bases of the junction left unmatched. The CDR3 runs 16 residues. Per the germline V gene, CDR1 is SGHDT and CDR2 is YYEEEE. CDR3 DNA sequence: TGTGCCAGCAGCTTGAGGGCCAGGGGGACCTATCAGCCCCAGCATTTT. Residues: CASSLRARGTYQPQHF.

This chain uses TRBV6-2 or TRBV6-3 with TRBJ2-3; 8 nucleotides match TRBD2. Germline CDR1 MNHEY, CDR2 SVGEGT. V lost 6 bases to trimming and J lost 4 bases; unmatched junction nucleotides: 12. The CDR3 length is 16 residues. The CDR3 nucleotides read TGTGCCAGCAGAACCTCTCCGGGACTAGTTGCAGATACGCAGTATTTT. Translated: CASRTSPGLVADTQYF.

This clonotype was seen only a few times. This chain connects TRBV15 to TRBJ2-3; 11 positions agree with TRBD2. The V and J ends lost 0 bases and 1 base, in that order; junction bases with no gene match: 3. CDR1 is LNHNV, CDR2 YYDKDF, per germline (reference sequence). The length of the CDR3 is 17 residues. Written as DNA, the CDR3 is TGTGCCACCAGCAGAGAACTAGCGGGAGTAGGCACAGATACGCAGTATTTT. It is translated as CATSRELAGVGTDTQYF.

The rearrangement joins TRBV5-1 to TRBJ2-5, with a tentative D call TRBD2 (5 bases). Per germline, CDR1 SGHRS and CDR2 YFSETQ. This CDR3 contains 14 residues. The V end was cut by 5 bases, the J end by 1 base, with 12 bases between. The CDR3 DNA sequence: TGCGCCAGCAGACACGAGGGCGCCCAAGAGACCCAGTACTTC. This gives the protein CASRHEGAQETQYF.

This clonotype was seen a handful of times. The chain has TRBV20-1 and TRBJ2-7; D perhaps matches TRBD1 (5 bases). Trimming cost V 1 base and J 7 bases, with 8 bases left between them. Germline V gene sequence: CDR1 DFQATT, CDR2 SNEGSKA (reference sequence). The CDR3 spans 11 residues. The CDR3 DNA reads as TGCAGTGCTAGAGCCACAGGAGAGCAGTACTTC. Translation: CSARATGEQYF.

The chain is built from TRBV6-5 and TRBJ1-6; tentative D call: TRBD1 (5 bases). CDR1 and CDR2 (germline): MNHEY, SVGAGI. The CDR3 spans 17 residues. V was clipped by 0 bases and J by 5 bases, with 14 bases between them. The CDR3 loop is CASSYSLRTYDNSPLHF. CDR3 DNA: TGTGCCAGCAGTTACTCGCTTCGGACATATGATAATTCACCCCTCCACTTT.